This passage covers 19 T cell receptor beta chains from one sample sequenced in a study of cytomegalovirus exposure and HLA in healthy donors. The protocol was immunoSEQ multiplex PCR, while the TCRdb copy is restricted to in-frame clones and leaves out a portion. The repertoire holds some 150,000 clones, about 94% seen once, with about 2% in the top ten. Input material: PBMCs. The receptors were sampled from a young man in good health and CMV-seropositive.

The table lists this clone with a count of one. The chain uses TRBV25-1 and TRBJ1-5; D is perhaps TRBD1 (5 bases). CDR1 and CDR2 (germline): MGHDK, SYGVNS. The V and J ends lost 4 bases and 0 bases respectively, with 13 bases between them. The length of the CDR3 is 16 residues. Written as DNA, the CDR3 is TGTGCCAGCAGTGGCCCCGGGACTCATAGCAATCAGCCCCAGCATTTT. Its translation: CASSGPGTHSNQPQHF.

This clone was counted once. This sequence joins TRBV7-8 and TRBJ2-2; the D gene is possibly TRBD1 (6 bases). The CDR3 contains 16 residues. Per the germline V gene, CDR1 is SGHVS and CDR2 is FQNEAQ. V was clipped by 1 base and J by 4 bases, with 13 bases between them. The CDR3, as DNA: TGTGCCAGCAGCTTAGGGTGGACAGTCGGCACCGGGGAGCTGTTTTTT. Protein: CASSLGWTVGTGELFF.

The J gene is TRBJ1-1, the V gene TRBV2, with 7 bases that match TRBD1. Trimming cost V 5 bases and J 0 bases; bases outside gene matches: 3. This CDR3 spans 14 amino acids. Per the germline V gene, CDR1 is SNHLY and CDR2 is FYNNEI. Here the CDR3 reads CASSSRGMNTEAFF. The DNA for the CDR3 is TGTGCCAGCAGTAGCAGGGGGATGAACACTGAAGCTTTCTTT.

V gene TRBV27 combines with J gene TRBJ1-5; D is perhaps TRBD1 (5 bases). CDR1 and CDR2 from the germline V gene are MNHEY and SMNVEV (reference sequence). V was pared by 6 bases and J by 3 bases, with 15 bases between. The CDR3 loop spans 15 amino acids. The CDR3 DNA sequence: TGTGCCAGCAGCTTTGGGCGGGGGACCAATCAGCCCCAGCATTTT. Protein sequence: CASSFGRGTNQPQHF.

The chain combines TRBV12-2 with TRBJ2-7; the DNA was not compared with TRBD1, the D call given in the table. TRBV12-2 is labeled a pseudogene. This CDR3 region has 14 residues. In DNA, the CDR3 is TGTGCAAGTCGCTCACAGGGGTCAGCCTACGAGCAGTACTTC. It translates to CASRSQGSAYEQYF.

The J gene is TRBJ2-5, the V gene TRBV18; D unresolved. Trimming pared 2 bases from V and 0 bases from J, leaving 4 bases between. Germline CDR1 and CDR2: KGHSH and LQKENI. The CDR3 loop spans 13 amino acids. The DNA of the CDR3 is TGTGCCAGCTCACCATCTTACCAAGAGACCCAGTACTTC. Its protein product is CASSPSYQETQYF. The variable domain in full, completed from reference TRBV18 and TRBJ2-5, reads NAGVMQNPRHLVRRRGQEARLRCSPMKGHSHVYWYRQLPEEGLKFMVYLQKENIIDESGMPKERFSAEFPKEGPSILRIQQVVRGDSAAYFCASSPSYQETQYFGPGTRLLVL.

The chain employs TRBV25-1 and TRBJ2-1; TRBD2 matches 9 bases. This CDR3 is built from 13 residues. Germline assignment: CDR1 MGHDK and CDR2 SYGVNS. Losses at the gene ends were 8 bases for V and 7 bases for J; bases not matched to a gene: 6. The CDR3 bases are TGTGCCAGCGGCCCGGGACTAGCAAATGAGCAGTTCTTC. Amino acids: CASGPGLANEQFF.

The sample holds one count of this clone. The chain links TRBV12-5 to TRBJ2-3; 8 positions agree with TRBD1. There are 14 residues in the CDR3. The V gene end was trimmed by 5 bases and the J gene end by 7 bases; junction bases not matched to a gene: 8. Germline values: CDR1 LGHNT, CDR2 FRNRAP. For the CDR3, the DNA is TGTGCTAGTGGTACAGGGGGTAGCCCGAATACGCAGTATTTT. Encoded protein: CASGTGGSPNTQYF.

Written as DNA, the CDR3 is TGTGCCTGGACGACAGGGACGAAAGGAAACACCATATATTTT. This sequence encodes CAWTTGTKGNTIYF. The rearrangement links TRBV30 to TRBJ1-3; 7 bases fit TRBD1. In germline, CDR1 is GTSNPN, CDR2 SVGIG (reference sequence). V trimming: 4 bases; J trimming: 4 bases; junction bases outside the gene matches: 7. There are 14 residues in the CDR3.

V and J are TRBV6-5 and TRBJ1-1, with a tentative D call TRBD1 (6 bases). V lost 6 bases and J lost 0, with 8 bases in between. The CDR3 sequence is 13 residues long. Germline-derived CDR1 and CDR2 are MNHEY and SVGAGI. The CDR3 reads CASSQGMNTEAFF. The DNA for the CDR3 is TGTGCCAGCAGCCAGGGGATGAACACTGAAGCTTTCTTT.

The rearrangement uses TRBV28 and TRBJ2-5; D gene ambiguous. Germline CDR1 MDHEN, CDR2 SYDVKM. The CDR3 is 14 amino acids. V dropped 4 bases and J dropped 0 bases, with 9 bases sitting between them. The CDR3: CASSSTTYQETQYF. The CDR3 region has the DNA TGTGCCAGCAGTTCTACTACCTACCAAGAGACCCAGTACTTC.

The chain employs TRBV5-1 and TRBJ2-6; unclear D gene. Germline CDR1 and CDR2: SGHRS and YFSETQ. V lost 4 bases, J lost 0 bases, and 17 bases lay in between. There are 18 residues in the CDR3. The CDR3 loop is CASSPRRTLHSGANVLTF. The CDR3 nucleotides are TGCGCCAGCAGCCCGCGCCGCACCCTTCACTCTGGGGCCAACGTCCTGACTTTC.

The chain is built from TRBV5-6 and TRBJ2-1; maybe TRBD1 (7 bases). Germline CDR1 SGHDT, CDR2 YYEEEE. This CDR3 has 17 amino acids. The V end was cut by 0 bases, the J end by 9 bases, with 22 bases between. The CDR3 reads CASSLGGLNRGGFEQFF. Written as DNA, the CDR3 is TGTGCCAGCAGCTTGGGGGGGCTCAACAGGGGAGGCTTTGAGCAGTTCTTC. The whole variable domain, remainder taken from reference TRBV5-6 and TRBJ2-1, is DAGVTQSPTHLIKTRGQQVTLRCSPKSGHDTVSWYQQALGQGPQFIFQYYEEEERQRGNFPDRFSGHQFPNYSSELNVNALLLGDSALYLCASSLGGLNRGGFEQFFGPGTRLTVL.

This chain uses TRBV5-4 with TRBJ2-7, with 7 bases that match TRBD1. This CDR3 contains 14 residues. Germline values: CDR1 SGHNT, CDR2 YYREEE (reference sequence). V dropped 4 bases and J dropped 2; count of bases not matched to a gene: 6. CDR3 nucleotides: TGTGCCAGCAGCCGGGACAGAGTTCCCTACGAGCAGTACTTC. Protein: CASSRDRVPYEQYF. The full variable domain, with the rest looked up from reference TRBV5-4 and TRBJ2-7, is ETGVTQSPTHLIKTRGQQVTLRCSSQSGHNTVSWYQQALGQGPQFIFQYYREEENGRGNFPPRFSGLQFPNYSSELNVNALELDDSALYLCASSRDRVPYEQYFGPGTRLTVT.

V usage is TRBV5-1 and J usage is TRBJ2-2; TRBD1 matches at 10 bases. V lost 3 bases and J lost 4; bases outside the gene matches: 6. Germline CDR1 SGHRS, CDR2 YFSETQ. The CDR3 sequence is 16 residues long. CDR3 amino acids: CASSSGTGDGTGELFF. The CDR3 DNA follows: TGCGCCAGCAGCTCGGGGACAGGGGATGGCACCGGGGAGCTGTTTTTT.

The chain employs TRBV5-6 and TRBJ2-1; 9 positions agree with TRBD2. The J segment lost 8 bases and the V segment lost 0 bases, leaving 9 bases of the junction unmatched. The CDR3 covers 16 residues. In germline, CDR1 is SGHDT, CDR2 YYEEEE. This CDR3 reads CASSLASSGTLDEQFF. CDR3 nucleotides: TGTGCCAGCAGCTTGGCTTCTAGCGGGACTCTGGATGAGCAGTTCTTC. Full variable domain (outside the CDR3, taken from reference TRBV5-6 and TRBJ2-1): DAGVTQSPTHLIKTRGQQVTLRCSPKSGHDTVSWYQQALGQGPQFIFQYYEEEERQRGNFPDRFSGHQFPNYSSELNVNALLLGDSALYLCASSLASSGTLDEQFFGPGTRLTVL.

A single count supports this clone. The rearrangement joins TRBV28 to TRBJ2-5; weak D call: TRBD1 (5 bases). The CDR3 is 14 residues long. Between the trimmed V and J ends, which lost 2 bases and 1 base, there was a span of 8 bases. Germline CDR1 MDHEN, CDR2 SYDVKM. Here the CDR3 DNA reads TGTGCCAGCAGTTTACACGACAGCCAAGAGACCCAGTACTTC. It is translated as CASSLHDSQETQYF. Variable domain in full (rest from reference TRBV28 and TRBJ2-5): DVKVTQSSRYLVKRTGEKVFLECVQDMDHENMFWYRQDPGLGLRLIYFSYDVKMKEKGDIPEGYSVSREKKERFSLILESASTNQTSMYLCASSLHDSQETQYFGPGTRLLVL.

This rearrangement joins TRBV2 to TRBJ1-1; D remains ambiguous. Germline lookup yields CDR1 SNHLY and CDR2 FYNNEI. The CDR3 totals 16 residues. V was trimmed by 6 bases and J by 0 bases, leaving 17 bases between them. In nucleotides, the CDR3 is TGTGCCAGCAGCCTGACCAAGGATGCGGTGAACACTGAAGCTTTCTTT. This codes for CASSLTKDAVNTEAFF.

In this sample, this clone turned up once. The chain has TRBV2 and TRBJ2-1; a possible D gene is TRBD2 (6 bases). The CDR3 covers 13 residues. Per germline, CDR1 SNHLY and CDR2 FYNNEI. V was pared by 4 bases and J by 6 bases, with 10 bases between. In DNA form, the CDR3 reads TGTGCCAGCAGTGTGACTAGGGCCAATGAGCAGTTCTTC. This translates into CASSVTRANEQFF.